Sequencing of this T cell receptor beta chain was carried out in a study of identical twins. The V and J ends lost 5 bases and 3 bases, in that order; junction bases with no gene match: 4. The CDR3 contains 14 residues. The table lists this clonotype with a few counts. MiXCR, applied by TCRdb to the 5' RACE reads, yields one record per CDR3 protein. The data contain about 1.7 million distinct CDR3 sequences, roughly 35% of them singletons. This receptor was identified in a newborn girl in good health. The specimen sequenced was cord blood. This sequence joins TRBV12-3 or TRBV12-4 and TRBJ2-1; 7 bases are a match to TRBD1. CDR3 residues: CASSGRDSYNEQFF. CDR3 nucleotides: TGTGCCAGCAGTGGACGGGACAGCTACAATGAGCAGTTCTTC.